These 27 T cell receptor beta chains originate from one sample sequenced in a study of CD8+CD57+ T cells in acquired aplastic anemia. The template used for profiling TCR beta VDJ and CDR3 was genomic DNA. One entry per CDR3 protein, called by TCRdb with MiXCR from the reads. The table records hundreds of thousands of distinct CDR3 sequences, 50% to 70% of them present only once. The sequencing input was sorted CD4+, CD8+, or CD8+CD57+ T cells (not recorded which) from PBMCs. These receptors were collected from a human donor with severe aplastic anemia or a healthy control (not recorded which).

The chain couples TRBV6-4 to TRBJ2-7; D unresolved. The V gene's germline CDR1 is MRHNA and CDR2 SNTAGT. This CDR3 region has 9 residues. Trimming cost V 2 bases and J 7 bases, with 0 bases left between them. DNA of the CDR3: TGTGCCAGCAGTGACGAGCAGTACTTC. As protein: CASSDEQYF.

V gene TRBV10-3 combines with J gene TRBJ2-5; TRBD2 matches at 11 bases. Trimming took 5 bases from V and 4 from J; bases not matched to a gene: 6. This CDR3 contains 15 residues. Germline CDR1 ENHRY, CDR2 SYGVKD. CDR3 sequence reads: CAISPGLAGGETQYF. The DNA for the CDR3 is TGTGCCATCAGTCCAGGACTAGCGGGCGGAGAGACCCAGTACTTC.

This clonotype was recorded at least ten times. The rearrangement links TRBV19 to TRBJ1-5, with D perhaps TRBD1 (5 bases). This CDR3 has 14 residues. V lost 7 bases to trimming and J lost 6 bases, with 16 bases between them. From germline, CDR1 is LNHDA and CDR2 SQIVND (reference sequence). The CDR3 region is CASNWDLGVQPQHF. In DNA form, the CDR3 reads TGTGCCAGTAATTGGGACCTCGGGGTTCAGCCCCAGCATTTT.

The sample holds one count of this clonotype. The V call is TRBV6-1, the J call TRBJ2-7, with 8 bases fitting TRBD1. This CDR3 region has 13 residues. The germline V gene has CDR1 MNHNS and CDR2 SASEGT. J lost 5 bases, V lost 10 bases, and 10 bases had no gene match. The CDR3: CAIVTGDWHEQYF. The CDR3 DNA reads TGTGCCATCGTGACAGGGGATTGGCACGAGCAGTACTTC.

In this sample, this clonotype turned up many times. The chain employs TRBV2 and TRBJ2-7; no clear D gene. Germline CDR1 SNHLY, CDR2 FYNNEI. V was cut by 1 base and J by 6 bases, with 13 bases left in between. The CDR3 extends over 14 amino acids. The DNA for the CDR3 is TGTGCCAGCAGTGAAGACGGCCGAGCGAGCGAGCAGTACTTC. It codes for CASSEDGRASEQYF.

This chain joins TRBV7-8 and TRBJ2-7; 12 bases agree with TRBD2. The CDR3 is made up of 15 amino acids. The germline CDR1 and CDR2 sequences are SGHVS and FQNEAQ. Trimming removed 1 base from V and 7 bases from J; junction bases left unmatched: 5. The CDR3 DNA sequence: TGTGCCAGCAGCTTAGTAATTGGGACTAGCGGGGAGCAGTACTTC. It yields the protein CASSLVIGTSGEQYF.

This clonotype was found many times. This chain joins TRBV5-1 and TRBJ1-2; maybe TRBD1 (6 bases). The V gene's germline CDR1 is SGHRS and CDR2 YFSETQ. Trimming cost V 0 bases and J 8 bases, with 14 bases left between them. The CDR3 sequence is 14 residues long. CDR3 protein: CASSLEAGAMGYTF. The CDR3 bases are TGCGCCAGCAGCTTGGAGGCAGGGGCTATGGGCTACACCTTC. The full variable domain, completed using reference TRBV5-1 and TRBJ1-2, is KAGVTQTPRYLIKTRGQQVTLSCSPISGHRSVSWYQQTPGQGLQFLFEYFSETQRNKGNFPGRFSGRQFSNSRSEMNVSTLELGDSALYLCASSLEAGAMGYTFGSGTRLTVV.

This clonotype appeared many times. The chain couples TRBV29-1 to TRBJ1-6; 10 positions match TRBD1. Germline CDR1 is SQVTM and CDR2 is ANQGSEA. This CDR3 region has 13 residues. Trimming cost V 6 bases and J 8 bases; bases outside gene matches: 4. In DNA, the CDR3 is TGCAGCGTGATGACAGGGGGCTATTCACCCCTCCACTTT. This gives the protein CSVMTGGYSPLHF.

A few counts support this clonotype. This sequence joins TRBV2 and TRBJ2-3, with 9 bases fitting TRBD1. CDR3 length: 15 residues. V lost 6 bases, J lost 5 bases, and 9 bases stayed unmatched. Germline V gene sequence: CDR1 SNHLY, CDR2 FYNNEI. The CDR3 coding sequence is TGTGCCAGCAGGCCCCGCAGGACAGGGGAAGATACGCAGTATTTT. Protein: CASRPRRTGEDTQYF.

With respect to this clonotype: Given a much more abundant clone one base away, this may be a read error. The gene calls are TRBV4-2 and TRBJ2-1; perhaps TRBD2 as D (6 bases). CDR3 length: 15 amino acids. CDR1 and CDR2 (germline): LGHNA, YNFKEQ. Deletions cut 0 bases from V and 7 bases from J, with 13 bases between. The CDR3 loop is CASSQEAGRPNEQFF. The CDR3 region has the DNA TGTGCCAGCAGCCAAGAGGCGGGGAGGCCGAATGAGCAGTTCTTC.

The gene calls are TRBV14 and TRBJ2-7; D is uncertain. V was trimmed by 4 bases and J by 3 bases, leaving 16 bases between them. CDR1 and CDR2 (germline): SGHDN, FVKESK. This CDR3 comprises 15 residues. CDR3 amino acids: CASSRSSFTVYEQYF. CDR3 in DNA: TGTGCCAGCAGCCGCTCGAGCTTTACCGTCTACGAGCAGTACTTC.

This clonotype was counted at least ten times. This chain uses TRBV7-8 with TRBJ1-6; no clear D gene. This CDR3 region has 19 residues. Germline CDR1 reads SGHVS; CDR2 reads FQNEAQ. The germline V and J ends were trimmed by 1 base and 0 bases, with 16 bases remaining between them. The CDR3 nucleotides read TGTGCCAGCAGCTTAGTAAACTTCCCCCGGAGCTCCTATAATTCACCCCTCCACTTT. Its translation: CASSLVNFPRSSYNSPLHF.

The chain employs TRBV7-7 and TRBJ2-7; D assignment may be TRBD1 or TRBD2 (6 bases each). V was trimmed by 3 bases and J by 5 bases, leaving 14 bases between them. This CDR3 has 14 residues. CDR1 is SSHAT and CDR2 is FNYEAQ in the germline V gene (reference sequence). In DNA, the CDR3 is TGTGCCAGCAGCTTGGGACGGGGGCCGGACGAGCAGTACTTC. It encodes CASSLGRGPDEQYF.

This clonotype has at least ten counts. The rearrangement links TRBV30 to TRBJ2-7, with D uncertain. The CDR3 length is 13 residues. Deletions cut 5 bases from V and 2 bases from J, with 13 bases between. The germline gives CDR1 GTSNPN, CDR2 SVGIG (reference sequence). The CDR3 region has the DNA TGTGCCTGGCTCCGACCTTCAGCCTACGAGCAGTACTTC. Residues: CAWLRPSAYEQYF.

V and J are TRBV29-1 and TRBJ1-2; 9 bases align to TRBD1. Losses at the gene ends were 6 bases for V and 3 bases for J; bases not matched to a gene: 5. The CDR3 runs 13 residues. Germline loops: CDR1 SQVTM, CDR2 ANQGSEA. The CDR3 reads CSVGTGSYYGYTF. The DNA of the CDR3 is TGCAGCGTCGGGACAGGGTCATACTATGGCTACACCTTC. Variable domain in full (rest from reference TRBV29-1 and TRBJ1-2): SAVISQKPSRDICQRGTSLTIQCQVDSQVTMMFWYRQQPGQSLTLIATANQGSEATYESGFVIDKFPISRPNLTFSTLTVSNMSPEDSSIYLCSVGTGSYYGYTFGSGTRLTVV.

This clonotype showed up just a few times. The rearrangement joins TRBV7-9 to TRBJ1-6; the D is unclear. The CDR3 spans 14 residues. In germline, CDR1 is SEHNR, CDR2 FQNEAQ (reference sequence). Trimming removed 1 base at V and 10 bases at J, with 11 bases between. The CDR3 region is CASSLGGVASPLHF. The CDR3 DNA sequence: TGTGCCAGCAGCTTAGGGGGAGTAGCCTCACCCCTCCACTTT.

This clonotype was seen repeatedly, ten times or more. V gene TRBV5-6 combines with J gene TRBJ2-1; D unresolved. The CDR3 extends over 14 amino acids. The V gene lost 3 bases and the J gene lost 4 bases, with 11 bases spanning the gap. Germline CDR1 reads SGHDT; CDR2 reads YYEEEE. The CDR3 DNA follows: TGTGCCAGCAGCTCCCTTGGACCTTACAATGAGCAGTTCTTC. The encoded protein is CASSSLGPYNEQFF.

The chain combines TRBV10-3 with TRBJ1-2, with a possible D match to TRBD1 (5 bases). The germline gives CDR1 ENHRY, CDR2 SYGVKD. This CDR3 contains 13 residues. Trimming shortened V by 10 bases and J by 2 bases, and 14 bases separated the two germline ends. The CDR3 reads CASAGTVNYGYTF. CDR3 DNA: TGTGCCAGCGCAGGGACGGTCAACTATGGCTACACCTTC.

The rearrangement links TRBV7-2 to TRBJ2-5; 14 nucleotides line up with TRBD2. The germline V gene has CDR1 SGHTA and CDR2 FQGNSA. This CDR3 has 17 residues. The ends lost 1 base at V and 2 bases at J; junction bases unmatched: 3. The CDR3 spells CASSLGTSGGRQETQYF. CDR3 nucleotides: TGTGCCAGCAGCTTAGGGACTAGCGGGGGGCGGCAAGAGACCCAGTACTTC.

This rearrangement joins TRBV7-9 to TRBJ2-3; the D call may be TRBD1 or TRBD2 (5 bases each). V lost 0 bases, J lost 7 bases, and 11 bases lay in between. In germline, CDR1 is SEHNR, CDR2 FQNEAQ (reference sequence). The CDR3 has 14 residues. The CDR3 loop reads CASSLAGTVYTQYF. The CDR3, as DNA: TGTGCCAGCAGCTTAGCGGGGACGGTATATACGCAGTATTTT.

Many counts were recorded for this clonotype. The chain combines TRBV11-2 with TRBJ2-3; 10 nucleotides line up with TRBD2. The CDR3 is made up of 17 amino acids. The V gene end was trimmed by 8 bases and the J gene end by 1 base; junction bases not matched to a gene: 12. Germline-derived CDR1 and CDR2 are SGHAT and FQNNGV. This chain's CDR3 is CASFPSGGLHGTDTQYF. The CDR3 DNA sequence: TGTGCCAGCTTTCCTAGCGGGGGCCTTCACGGCACAGATACGCAGTATTTT. The full variable domain, its missing parts supplied by reference TRBV11-2 and TRBJ2-3, is EAGVAQSPRYKIIEKRQSVAFWCNPISGHATLYWYQQILGQGPKLLIQFQNNGVVDDSQLPKDRFSAERLKGVDSTLKIQPAKLEDSAVYLCASFPSGGLHGTDTQYFGPGTRLTVL.

The chain couples TRBV29-1 to TRBJ2-1; 12 nucleotides line up with TRBD2. The V gene's germline CDR1 is SQVTM and CDR2 ANQGSEA. Trimming removed 0 bases from V and 6 bases from J; junction bases left unmatched: 9. The CDR3 length is 17 residues. This CDR3 reads CSVEDRLAGGPGNEQFF. The CDR3 DNA follows: TGCAGCGTTGAAGATCGGCTAGCGGGGGGGCCGGGCAATGAGCAGTTCTTC.

The chain combines TRBV2 with TRBJ1-4; a weak D match, TRBD1 (6 bases). CDR1 is SNHLY and CDR2 is FYNNEI in the germline V gene. The CDR3 has 14 residues. V lost 6 bases and J lost 8, with 16 bases in between. The CDR3 DNA reads as TGTGCCAGCAGCAGACAGGATCTGGGAGAAAAACTGTTTTTT. This codes for CASSRQDLGEKLFF.

This rearrangement joins TRBV10-2 to TRBJ2-3; TRBD1 aligns across 7 bases. The CDR3 is 13 residues long. J was trimmed by 6 bases and V by 6 bases; bases with no gene match: 6. The germline V gene encodes CDR1 WSHSY and CDR2 SAAADI. This chain's CDR3 is CASRPGGSDTQYF. DNA for the CDR3: TGCGCCAGCAGGCCAGGGGGATCCGATACGCAGTATTTT.

At least ten counts were recorded for this clonotype. The chain employs TRBV19 and TRBJ1-5; D is ambiguous. Germline lookup yields CDR1 LNHDA and CDR2 SQIVND (reference sequence). V lost 8 bases to trimming and J lost 7 bases, with 15 bases between them. The CDR3 has 13 amino acids. The CDR3 here is CASGSVVAQPQHF. CDR3 sequence (DNA): TGTGCCAGTGGGTCGGTTGTGGCCCAGCCCCAGCATTTT.

The chain is built from TRBV25-1 and TRBJ2-7; D gene ambiguous. The V gene lost 5 bases and the J gene lost 7 bases, with 15 bases spanning the gap. In germline, CDR1 is MGHDK, CDR2 SYGVNS. The CDR3 is made up of 13 amino acids. The CDR3, as DNA: TGTGCCAGCAGTAGTAACCCCAAAACAGAGCAGTACTTC. Translated, it gives CASSSNPKTEQYF.

The CDR3 coding sequence is TGTGCCAGCAGCCCGGGGGGGATCAGGAGACGTGAAAAACTGTTTTTT. It specifies CASSPGGIRRREKLFF. The rearrangement uses TRBV7-9 and TRBJ1-4; D possibly corresponds to TRBD1 (5 bases). Germline V gene lookup returns CDR1 SEHNR and CDR2 FQNEAQ (reference sequence). CDR3 length equals 16 residues. Trimming removed 5 bases from V and 7 bases from J, with 20 bases in between.